This record looks at one T cell receptor beta chain sequence and its context. The sample belongs to a study of blood T cells in healthy people across ages. Germline CDR1 and CDR2: MNHNY and SVGAGI (reference sequence). This CDR3 comprises 11 residues. Trimming pared 5 bases from V and 6 bases from J, leaving 8 bases between. A second PCR of 7 to 11 cycles used a sample-barcoded 5' primer and a J-beta primer mix. TCRdb analysed the 5' RACE reads with MiXCR anew, one entry per CDR3 protein. The data hold more than 1.4 million distinct CDR3 sequences, with about 43% observed a single time. Sequencing used blood. The clonotype originates from a woman under 30 in good health. V and J are TRBV6-6 and TRBJ2-7; D perhaps matches TRBD1 (5 bases). The CDR3 is CASSIRGEQYF. CDR3 DNA sequence: TGTGCCAGCAGTATAAGGGGCGAGCAGTACTTC.